The T cell receptor beta chain under discussion was sequenced for a study of regulatory T cells in long-lasting Graves disease. CDR3 regions were amplified by Arm-PCR using iRepertoire HTBI primers to build TCR beta libraries. MiXCR was run by TCRdb on the multiplex PCR reads, yielding one entry per CDR3 protein. The table includes 350,000 to 500,000 distinct CDR3 sequences, around 20% detected once. Time point denoted: persistent/refractory GD, antithyroid drugs over 5 years with positive TRAb. Extracted PBMC RNA gave rise to the TCR library. This receptor was obtained from a female donor with Graves disease. Material: peripheral blood mononuclear cells (PBMCs), obtained when the disease was refractory, from a patient treated with antithyroid drugs.

The CDR3 loop reads CASSSYDRRSGNTIYF. The CDR3 coding sequence is TGTGCCAGCAGCTCCTATGACAGGCGCTCTGGAAACACCATATATTTT. The rearrangement links TRBV12-3 or TRBV12-4 to TRBJ1-3; TRBD1 is a possible D gene (6 bases). The CDR3 has 16 residues. V was clipped by 6 bases and J by 0 bases, with 15 bases between them.